A single sample gave rise to the 25 T cell receptor beta chains below, sequenced in a study of T cells after yellow fever vaccination (dated by TCRdb to between 2019 and 2020). Receptor libraries were prepared by 5' RACE. The sequencing machine was an Illumina NovaSeq 6000. Using fastp trimming at Q25 and MiXCR clonotype assembly, TCRdb reanalyzed the public sequencing data and kept in-frame beta chains. Rows matching on CDR3 protein sequence are summarized as one entry with the most common DNA and genes. The sample contains some 350,000 distinct CDR3 sequences, around 3.9% of them found a single time. The top ten clonotypes cover 20% to 25% of the sample. This sample's treatment or condition label indicates: live attenuated yellow fever vaccine strain. Sequenced material: PBMCs, taken 5 days after the yellow fever booster vaccination. The receptors shown here come from a man between 18 and 29 years old who received the YFV17D yellow fever vaccine.

The table lists this clonotype with a few counts. In DNA, the CDR3 is TGTGCCATCAGTCCGGACAGCCAGCGGCCCCAGCATTTT. This sequence encodes CAISPDSQRPQHF. The J gene is TRBJ1-5, the V gene TRBV10-3, with D possibly being TRBD1 (6 bases). V shed 5 bases and J shed 9 bases, with 14 bases lying between them. The CDR3 spans 13 residues. Per the germline V gene, CDR1 is ENHRY and CDR2 is SYGVKD.

This clonotype was detected ten times or more. This rearrangement joins TRBV14 to TRBJ2-3; no firm D call. CDR1 is SGHDN, CDR2 FVKESK, per germline. The CDR3 sequence is 12 residues long. Trimming took off 2 bases at V and 5 bases at J, with 5 bases between the two ends. The CDR3 nucleotides are TGTGCCAGCAGCCAACTGAAAGATACGCAGTATTTT. This sequence encodes CASSQLKDTQYF.

The chain links TRBV28 to TRBJ1-4; no clear D. From germline, CDR1 is MDHEN and CDR2 SYDVKM. This CDR3 has 12 amino acids. Deletions cut 2 bases from V and 10 bases from J, with 8 bases between. CDR3 DNA sequence: TGTGCCAGCAGTTTAGGATCTGGAAAACTGTTTTTT. Encoded protein: CASSLGSGKLFF.

This clonotype was detected many times. V gene TRBV28 combines with J gene TRBJ1-2; a weak D match, TRBD1 (6 bases). Deletions cut 6 bases from V and 4 bases from J, with 12 bases between. Germline V lookup: CDR1 MDHEN, CDR2 SYDVKM. The CDR3 totals 13 residues. DNA for the CDR3: TGTGCCAGCAGCCCTACAGGGATCTATGGCTACACCTTC. It yields the protein CASSPTGIYGYTF.

This clonotype occurred many times. The chain recombines TRBV4-3 with TRBJ2-2; no clear D. Between the trimmed V and J ends, which lost 1 base and 6 bases, there was a span of 6 bases. Germline V lookup: CDR1 LGHNA, CDR2 YSLEER. This CDR3 region has 13 residues. This CDR3 reads CASSQGFSGELFF. In DNA form, the CDR3 reads TGCGCCAGCAGCCAAGGGTTTTCCGGGGAGCTGTTTTTT.

This chain uses TRBV7-9 with TRBJ1-2; 7 bases are a match to TRBD1. CDR3 size: 12 residues. The V segment lost 5 bases and the J segment 10 bases; nucleotides outside the gene matches: 7. Germline V CDR1 and CDR2: SEHNR, FQNEAQ (reference sequence). CDR3 DNA: TGTGCCAGCAGCACGTCGACAGGGTTCTACACCTTC. It yields the protein CASSTSTGFYTF.

This clonotype was counted many times. The chain links TRBV5-1 to TRBJ2-3; a possible D gene is TRBD2 (6 bases). Looked up from germline, CDR1 is SGHRS and CDR2 is YFSETQ. V was clipped by 2 bases and J by 2 bases, with 9 bases between them. The CDR3 extends over 14 amino acids. The CDR3 loop reads CASSLGGATDTQYF. The CDR3 nucleotides read TGCGCCAGCAGCTTAGGAGGGGCCACAGATACGCAGTATTTT.

This clonotype was seen a handful of times. The rearrangement uses TRBV21-1 and TRBJ1-2; whether TRBD1, the table's D call, matches the DNA was not checked. TRBV21-1 is labeled a pseudogene. CDR3 length: 14 residues. The CDR3 protein is CASSTRGSSYGYTF. The CDR3 nucleotides are TGTGCCAGCAGCACCCGGGGGAGTAGCTATGGCTACACCTTC.

This clonotype has more than one count but fewer than ten. The chain couples TRBV10-2 to TRBJ2-7; tentatively, D is TRBD2 (5 bases). Per the germline V gene, CDR1 is WSHSY and CDR2 is SAAADI. The V end lost 5 bases, the J end lost 8 bases, and 16 bases lay between the germline ends. This CDR3 region has 13 residues. In DNA form, the CDR3 reads TGCGCCAGCAGTATTGGAGGTTCCGAGAAGCAGTACTTC. This encodes CASSIGGSEKQYF.

This clonotype was counted only a few times. The chain combines TRBV4-2 with TRBJ2-1, with 8 bases matching TRBD2. This CDR3 is 15 amino acids long. The V gene's germline CDR1 is LGHNA and CDR2 YNFKEQ. The junction had 11 bases not matched to a gene; V was cut back by 6 bases and J by 7 bases. The CDR3, as DNA: TGTGCCAGCAGGGACCGGGGGGGCCCGGGGAATGAGCAGTTCTTC. This codes for CASRDRGGPGNEQFF.

In its sample, this clonotype was seen a few times. This chain links TRBV29-1 with TRBJ2-1, with D unresolved. Germline V CDR1 and CDR2: SQVTM, ANQGSEA. The CDR3 sequence is 14 residues long. V shed 7 bases and J shed 0 bases, with 13 bases lying between them. The CDR3 spells CSARTASSYNEQFF. The CDR3 DNA sequence: TGCAGCGCTAGGACGGCCAGCTCCTACAATGAGCAGTTCTTC.

This clonotype was counted only a few times. The rearrangement links TRBV20-1 to TRBJ1-5; 9 bases are shared with TRBD1. There are 16 residues in the CDR3. Per the germline V gene, CDR1 is DFQATT and CDR2 is SNEGSKA (reference sequence). Unmatched junction bases numbered 9, after V lost 5 bases and J lost 1 base. Written as DNA, the CDR3 is TGCAGTGCTGCTCCGGGACAGGGAAGGAGCAATCAGCCCCAGCATTTT. Protein sequence: CSAAPGQGRSNQPQHF.

V usage is TRBV6-2 or TRBV6-3 and J usage is TRBJ2-1, with D perhaps matching TRBD1 (5 bases). The CDR3 sequence is 15 residues long. Germline CDR1 MNHEY, CDR2 SVGEGT. V was clipped by 4 bases and J by 4 bases, with 14 bases between them. The CDR3 nucleotides read TGTGCCAGCAGTTCCGACAGAAATTTGTACAATGAGCAGTTCTTC. Protein: CASSSDRNLYNEQFF.

This chain joins TRBV2 and TRBJ2-3, with a possible D match to TRBD2 (6 bases). Between the trimmed V and J ends, which lost 4 bases and 3 bases, there was a span of 8 bases. CDR3 length: 13 amino acids. Germline V gene sequence: CDR1 SNHLY, CDR2 FYNNEI. The CDR3 sequence: CASSGDFTDTQYF. CDR3 bases: TGTGCCAGCAGTGGGGACTTTACAGATACGCAGTATTTT.

This clonotype has ten or more counts. The rearrangement joins TRBV7-2 to TRBJ2-5; no firm D call. V shed 7 bases and J shed 9 bases, with 15 bases lying between them. This CDR3 contains 12 residues. Germline-derived CDR1 and CDR2 are SGHTA and FQGNSA. The CDR3 DNA follows: TGTGCCAGCAACCTGCTCTCGGGTGCCCAGTACTTC. Its protein product is CASNLLSGAQYF.

This clonotype was counted at least ten times. The rearrangement joins TRBV20-1 to TRBJ1-5; D not resolved. Germline V CDR1 and CDR2: DFQATT, SNEGSKA (reference sequence). CDR3 size: 15 residues. CDR3 nucleotide sequence: TGCAGCACTGCCGTTCTGGCCCCTGGCAATCAGCCCCAGCATTTT. It yields the protein CSTAVLAPGNQPQHF.

In its sample, this clonotype was seen many times. The CDR3 nucleotides are TGTGCCACCAGCAGAGATAGGGATGAGCAGTTCTTC. As protein: CATSRDRDEQFF. The chain is built from TRBV15 and TRBJ2-1; D uncertain. The V end lost 0 bases, the J end lost 8 bases, and 5 bases lay between the germline ends. The CDR3 runs 12 residues. Germline V gives CDR1 LNHNV, CDR2 YYDKDF (reference sequence).

The V and J genes are TRBV20-1 and TRBJ2-1; 8 nucleotides match TRBD1. The CDR3 loop spans 14 amino acids. J lost 3 bases, V lost 8 bases, and 9 bases had no gene match. The germline V gene has CDR1 DFQATT and CDR2 SNEGSKA (reference sequence). The CDR3 is CSYLTGVSYNEQFF. The CDR3 DNA follows: TGCAGTTACCTGACAGGGGTAAGCTACAATGAGCAGTTCTTC.

This clonotype has at least ten counts. The chain has TRBV6-2 or TRBV6-3 and TRBJ1-5; D unresolved. CDR3 length: 14 residues. Trimming took off 6 bases at V and 3 bases at J, with 12 bases between the two ends. Germline V gene lookup returns CDR1 MNHEY and CDR2 SVGEGT. The CDR3 DNA sequence: TGTGCCAGCAGAGTACTGGAAGCCAATCAGCCCCAGCATTTT. This encodes CASRVLEANQPQHF.

CDR3: CASVRPYSNQPQHF. CDR3 sequence (DNA): TGTGCCAGTGTAAGGCCTTATAGCAATCAGCCCCAGCATTTT. The J gene is TRBJ1-5, the V gene TRBV19; D uncertain. The CDR3 totals 14 residues. Germline V gene lookup returns CDR1 LNHDA and CDR2 SQIVND (reference sequence). V gave up 8 bases and J gave up 0 bases, with 11 bases separating them. The entire variable domain, with the rest obtained from reference TRBV19 and TRBJ1-5, is as follows: DGGITQSPKYLFRKEGQNVTLSCEQNLNHDAMYWYRQDPGQGLRLIYYSQIVNDFQKGDIAEGYSVSREKKESFPLTVTSAQKNPTAFYLCASVRPYSNQPQHFGDGTRLSIL.

This clonotype showed up just a few times. This chain uses TRBV4-1 with TRBJ1-5, with D tentatively TRBD1 (6 bases). With 3 bases removed from V and 7 bases from J, the gap between germline ends came to 16 bases. Germline lookup yields CDR1 MGHRA and CDR2 YSYEKL. The CDR3 runs to 15 residues. In DNA, the CDR3 is TGCGCCAGCAGCCAGCGCGCCGGGACACTCCAGCCCCAGCATTTT. Amino acid sequence: CASSQRAGTLQPQHF.

This clonotype was counted ten times or more. V usage is TRBV10-3 and J usage is TRBJ2-1; 8 bases are shared with TRBD2. Germline V gene data show CDR1 as ENHRY and CDR2 as SYGVKD. CDR3 length: 14 residues. The junction had 6 bases not matched to a gene; V was cut back by 6 bases and J by 5 bases. The chain's CDR3 is CAIRGTRGDNEQFF. The CDR3 region has the DNA TGTGCCATCAGAGGGACTAGGGGAGACAATGAGCAGTTCTTC.

Only a few counts were recorded for this clonotype. The CDR3 sequence is CASSWGAGVGRNIQYF. CDR3 coding DNA: TGTGCCAGCAGCTGGGGGGCAGGCGTTGGAAGGAACATTCAGTACTTC. V usage is TRBV7-9 and J usage is TRBJ2-4; perhaps D is TRBD1 or TRBD2 (6 bases each). V lost 4 bases, J lost 7 bases, and 20 bases lay in between. In germline, CDR1 is SEHNR, CDR2 FQNEAQ (reference sequence). This CDR3 is built from 16 residues. Full variable domain (remainder filled in from reference TRBV7-9 and TRBJ2-4): DTGVSQNPRHKITKRGQNVTFRCDPISEHNRLYWYRQTLGQGPEFLTYFQNEAQLEKSRLLSDRFSAERPKGSFSTLEIQRTEQGDSAMYLCASSWGAGVGRNIQYFGAGTRLSVL.

This clonotype was seen repeatedly, ten times or more. This chain joins TRBV20-1 and TRBJ2-5; a possible D gene is TRBD2 (5 bases). From germline, CDR1 is DFQATT and CDR2 SNEGSKA (reference sequence). Trimming removed 2 bases at V and 5 bases at J, with 12 bases between. The CDR3 spans 13 residues. The CDR3, as DNA: TGCAGTGCTAGACTCTCACGGAGGGAGACCCAGTACTTC. Its translation: CSARLSRRETQYF.

This clonotype was seen many times. The V and J genes are TRBV7-2 and TRBJ2-1; TRBD1 might be the D (6 bases). V lost 5 bases to trimming and J lost 7 bases, with 18 bases between them. CDR3 size: 15 residues. The germline CDR1 and CDR2 sequences are SGHTA and FQGNSA. CDR3 sequence: CASSLNHGGSNEQFF. The DNA of the CDR3 is TGTGCCAGCAGCCTTAATCATGGGGGCTCTAATGAGCAGTTCTTC.